This TCR beta chain was documented in a study of identical twins. Study results and caveats: Researchers reported weaker excess twin sharing in beta out-of-frame sequences.

TCRdb used MiXCR to reprocess the 5' RACE reads, holding one entry per CDR3 protein. Of 640,000 or so distinct CDR3 sequences in the sample, approximately 6% were seen once. The CDR3 length is 14 residues. Germline values: CDR1 SGHTA, CDR2 FQGNSA. V dropped 5 bases and J dropped 8; count of bases not matched to a gene: 6. This clonotype was recorded many times. Its antigen is unidentified. The clonotype was recovered from a man between 18 and 29 years old in good health. Sequencing used naive T cells sorted from blood. V and J are TRBV7-2 and TRBJ1-4; 9 bases fit TRBD1. The CDR3 DNA reads as TGTGCCAGCAGCCCCCGGACAGGGGACGAAAAACTGTTTTTT. Residues: CASSPRTGDEKLFF.